The present entry profiles one T cell receptor (beta chain) with its context. This record comes from a study of T cell changes during pregnancy in multiple sclerosis. This table comes from immunoSEQ multiplex PCR, and its TCRdb copy is limited to in-frame clones, with some not included. Found here are around 95,000 clones, around 92% of them singletons; the top ten hold about 2%. The TCR comes from a female donor with multiple sclerosis, enrolled in a pregnancy study. Sequencing was performed on peripheral blood, taken after pregnancy.

CDR3 amino acids: CASSGGRVNTEAFF. For the CDR3, the DNA is TGTGCCAGCAGTGGCGGCCGGGTGAACACTGAAGCTTTCTTT. The rearrangement uses TRBV6-5 and TRBJ1-1; D call uncertain. Per germline, CDR1 MNHEY and CDR2 SVGAGI. Trimming shortened V by 5 bases and J by 0 bases, and 10 bases separated the two germline ends. The CDR3 has 14 residues.